The 16 T cell receptor beta chains reported below all come from one sample, sequenced in a study of T cell responses to AZD1222 COVID-19 vaccine. Sequencing used immunoSEQ multiplex PCR; TCRdb keeps in-frame clones, though not all of them. The sample has approximately 150,000 clones, roughly nine tenths seen once. Here the sequenced sample was peripheral blood, taken 28 days after the second AZD1222 dose. The receptors come from an adult who received the AZD1222 COVID-19 vaccine.

The chain employs TRBV18 and TRBJ2-5; D ambiguous. The CDR3 has 13 amino acids. V shed 3 bases and J shed 5 bases, with 10 bases lying between them. CDR1 and CDR2 (germline): KGHSH, LQKENI. The CDR3 reads CASSPDLSETQYF. CDR3 nucleotides: TGTGCCAGCTCACCGGACCTATCCGAGACCCAGTACTTC.

The chain is built from TRBV6-6 and TRBJ1-2; D is unclear. V was trimmed by 5 bases and J by 0 bases, leaving 16 bases between them. This CDR3 is 16 amino acids long. The V gene's germline CDR1 is MNHNY and CDR2 SVGAGI (reference sequence). The DNA of the CDR3 is TGTGCCAGCAGTCCTCCTGGACGGCCGACTAACTATGGCTACACCTTC. Encoded protein: CASSPPGRPTNYGYTF.

CDR3 region: CASSYSFPRDKAFF. CDR3 in DNA: TGTGCCAGCAGTTACTCTTTCCCCCGGGACAAAGCTTTCTTT. The chain is built from TRBV6-2 or TRBV6-3 and TRBJ1-1; a weak D match, TRBD1 (6 bases). The germline V gene encodes CDR1 MNHEY and CDR2 SVGEGT. This CDR3 is 14 amino acids long. Trimming cost V 0 bases and J 9 bases, with 14 bases left between them.

The DNA for the CDR3 is TGCGCCAGCAGCGGAGGGACAGGGTTAATATATGAGCAGTTCTTC. The encoded protein is CASSGGTGLIYEQFF. The V call is TRBV5-1, the J call TRBJ2-1; the match to TRBD1 covers 9 bases. This CDR3 has 15 residues. V shed 4 bases, J shed 8 bases, and the junction held 10 bases outside the gene matches. Germline V gene data show CDR1 as SGHRS and CDR2 as YFSETQ.

V gene TRBV9 combines with J gene TRBJ2-7; 7 nucleotides agree with TRBD1. CDR3 length: 14 amino acids. The germline gives CDR1 SGDLS, CDR2 YYNGEE. V gave up 0 bases and J gave up 3 bases; unmatched junction bases: 3. In DNA, the CDR3 is TGTGCCAGCAGCGTAGGGCAGGGGGTCTACGAGCAGTACTTC. It translates to CASSVGQGVYEQYF.

This rearrangement joins TRBV3-1 (or the pseudogene TRBV3-2) to TRBJ1-2, with a possible D match to TRBD1 (5 bases). There are 13 residues in the CDR3. From germline, CDR1 is LGHDT and CDR2 YNNKEL (reference sequence). V was pared by 0 bases and J by 4 bases, with 6 bases between. Here the CDR3 reads CASSQETAYGYTF. For the CDR3, the DNA is TGTGCCAGCAGCCAAGAGACAGCCTATGGCTACACCTTC.

The V call is TRBV7-8, the J call TRBJ2-5; 10 nucleotides line up with TRBD1. Losses at the gene ends were 4 bases for V and 5 bases for J; bases not matched to a gene: 16. This CDR3 has 18 amino acids. Germline V gene data show CDR1 as SGHVS and CDR2 as FQNEAQ. In DNA form, the CDR3 reads TGTGCCAGCAGCTCAAAACGTTCCGGGACAGGGGTGAGGGAGACCCAGTACTTC. Its protein is CASSSKRSGTGVRETQYF.

The chain recombines TRBV5-5 with TRBJ1-2; D uncertain. Trimming took off 0 bases at V and 8 bases at J, with 14 bases between the two ends. This CDR3 has 14 residues. Germline V lookup: CDR1 SGHKS, CDR2 YYEKEE (reference sequence). CDR3: CASSLGPAEGGYTF. The CDR3 DNA reads as TGTGCCAGCAGCTTGGGTCCGGCGGAGGGCGGCTACACCTTC.

The DNA for the CDR3 is TGTGCCAGCAGCTTATCGAGCGGGGGGGCCGTTTCTAATGAGCAGTTCTTC. This codes for CASSLSSGGAVSNEQFF. The chain is built from TRBV7-2 and TRBJ2-1; 10 bases are shared with TRBD2. The CDR3 length is 17 residues. With V trimmed by 2 bases and J by 7 bases, 11 bases remained unmatched. CDR1 and CDR2 from the germline V gene are SGHTA and FQGNSA.

The chain has TRBV24-1 and TRBJ2-7, with 8 bases matching TRBD2. The CDR3 consists of 17 residues. The V gene's germline CDR1 is KGHDR and CDR2 SFDVKD. V lost 5 bases, J lost 3 bases, and 14 bases stayed unmatched. The CDR3 reads CATSGIETSGANYEQYF. In DNA, the CDR3 is TGTGCCACCAGTGGCATTGAAACTAGCGGTGCTAACTACGAGCAGTACTTC.

This chain uses TRBV4-3 with TRBJ2-4, with D uncertain. This CDR3 has 16 amino acids. Per the germline V gene, CDR1 is LGHNA and CDR2 is YSLEER. Trimming took 2 bases from V and 0 from J, leaving 11 bases between them. In nucleotides, the CDR3 is TGCGCCAGCAGCCAAATAGGCAGATTAGCCAAAAACATTCAGTACTTC. The encoded protein is CASSQIGRLAKNIQYF.

The chain uses TRBV6-5 and TRBJ1-3; D remains ambiguous. V lost 8 bases and J 0 bases, leaving 11 bases between the germline ends. CDR1 is MNHEY and CDR2 is SVGAGI in the germline V gene. The CDR3 spans 14 residues. The CDR3 DNA follows: TGTGCCAGCGGGAAGGCCCTCTCTGGAAACACCATATATTTT. The encoded protein is CASGKALSGNTIYF.

The chain uses TRBV29-1 and TRBJ1-5, with D uncertain. Trimming pared 0 bases from V and 6 bases from J, leaving 6 bases between. The CDR3 sequence is 12 residues long. The germline gives CDR1 SQVTM, CDR2 ANQGSEA. This chain's CDR3 is CSVEDSGQPQHF. CDR3 DNA: TGCAGCGTTGAAGATTCTGGTCAGCCCCAGCATTTT.

The chain has TRBV2 and TRBJ1-1; 11 nucleotides line up with TRBD1. The V gene end was trimmed by 6 bases and the J gene end by 6 bases; junction bases not matched to a gene: 0. In germline, CDR1 is SNHLY, CDR2 FYNNEI. The CDR3 totals 12 residues. The CDR3 here is CASRDRGPEAFF. CDR3 sequence (DNA): TGTGCCAGCAGGGACAGGGGGCCTGAAGCTTTCTTT.

The table lists this clone with a few counts. CDR3 nucleotides: TGTGCCAGCAGCCCCACGAGGGTCTCTGGAAACACCATATATTTT. It codes for CASSPTRVSGNTIYF. The rearrangement joins TRBV3-1 (or the pseudogene TRBV3-2) to TRBJ1-3; D not certain. CDR3 size: 15 residues. Germline CDR1 is LGHDT and CDR2 is YNNKEL (reference sequence). Trimming took 4 bases from V and 0 from J, leaving 10 bases between them.

This chain connects TRBV30 to TRBJ2-7; the D call may be TRBD1 or TRBD2 (5 bases each). V lost 4 bases, J lost 4 bases, and 14 bases lay in between. Germline V CDR1 and CDR2: GTSNPN, SVGIG (reference sequence). The CDR3 contains 13 residues. The CDR3 sequence: CAWTGRVGYEQYF. CDR3 DNA: TGTGCCTGGACAGGGCGGGTAGGGTACGAGCAGTACTTC.